A selection of T cell receptor beta chains follows, all from one sample in a study of cytomegalovirus exposure and HLA in healthy donors. The protocol was immunoSEQ multiplex PCR, while the TCRdb copy is restricted to in-frame clones and leaves out a portion. Recorded here are about 130,000 clones; the top ten clones represent more than 1.5%. The sequenced material came from PBMCs. These receptors were taken from a man between 18 and 35 years old in good health and CMV-seronegative. The CDR3 runs from the conserved cysteine through the conserved F or W. The order of the fields is J gene, V gene, clone size, D gene, CDR3 DNA, CDR3 protein. The D gene is left open where the match is weak. The size entry is marked missing in some rows and otherwise reads once, few, many or a size class.

j_gene: TRBJ1-4; v_gene: TRBV7-2; abundance: NA; d_gene: TRBD1; CDR3nt: TGTGCCAGCAGGTCAACAGGGGGCGCACATGAAAAACTGTTTTTT; CDR3aa: CASRSTGGAHEKLFF
j_gene: TRBJ1-4; v_gene: TRBV19; abundance: NA; d_gene: NA; CDR3nt: TGTGCCAGTAGTATATCAGCAACTAATGAAAAACTGTTTTTT; CDR3aa: CASSISATNEKLFF
j_gene: TRBJ2-7; v_gene: TRBV7-9; abundance: NA; d_gene: TRBD2; CDR3nt: TGTGCCAGCAGCTCCCCGACTAGCGGGGACTCCTACGAGCAGTACTTC; CDR3aa: CASSSPTSGDSYEQYF
j_gene: TRBJ2-7; v_gene: TRBV27; abundance: medium-sized; d_gene: TRBD1; CDR3nt: TGTGCCAGCAGTACCGACCGGGACAGGGGCTACGAGCAGTACTTC; CDR3aa: CASSTDRDRGYEQYF
j_gene: TRBJ2-7; v_gene: TRBV6-5; abundance: NA; d_gene: NA; CDR3nt: TGTGCCAGCAGCCAGTACGTCTCCTACGAGCAGTACTTC; CDR3aa: CASSQYVSYEQYF
j_gene: TRBJ1-1; v_gene: TRBV14; abundance: NA; d_gene: NA; CDR3nt: TGTGCCAGCAGCCTAATAACGGGGGGCCGAACTGAAGCTTTCTTT; CDR3aa: CASSLITGGRTEAFF
j_gene: TRBJ2-2; v_gene: TRBV9; abundance: NA; d_gene: NA; CDR3nt: TGTGCCAGCAGCGTAGAATCGAGGTCGGGCACCGGGGAGCTGTTTTTT; CDR3aa: CASSVESRSGTGELFF
j_gene: TRBJ2-1; v_gene: TRBV7-9; abundance: NA; d_gene: NA; CDR3nt: TGTGCCAGCAGCTTAGTCGACTTAAACAATGAGCAGTTCTTC; CDR3aa: CASSLVDLNNEQFF
j_gene: TRBJ2-7; v_gene: TRBV7-2; abundance: NA; d_gene: TRBD1; CDR3nt: TGTGCCAGCAACTCAAGAGTCGGGACAGGGACCCACGAGCAGTACTTC; CDR3aa: CASNSRVGTGTHEQYF
j_gene: TRBJ2-1; v_gene: TRBV29-1; abundance: NA; d_gene: TRBD1; CDR3nt: TGCAGCGTGACGACAGGGTCCTACAATGAGCAGTTCTTC; CDR3aa: CSVTTGSYNEQFF
j_gene: TRBJ2-1; v_gene: TRBV7-3; abundance: NA; d_gene: TRBD2; CDR3nt: TGTGCCAGCAGCTTGGTCTGGGGAGCGGGAGGATCTGAGCAGTTCTTC; CDR3aa: CASSLVWGAGGSEQFF
j_gene: TRBJ2-7; v_gene: TRBV11-1; abundance: NA; d_gene: TRBD1; CDR3nt: TGTGCCAGCAGCCCCCGGGACAGGGGATACTACGAGCAGTACTTC; CDR3aa: CASSPRDRGYYEQYF
j_gene: TRBJ2-1; v_gene: TRBV27; abundance: NA; d_gene: TRBD2; CDR3nt: TGTGCCAGCAGTCGGGCCGGGACTAGCGGGACATTCGGGGGGTACAATGAGCAGTTCTTC; CDR3aa: CASSRAGTSGTFGGYNEQFF
j_gene: TRBJ1-2; v_gene: TRBV7-6; abundance: NA; d_gene: TRBD1; CDR3nt: TGTGCCAGCAGCTTAGGGGACAGGGGTTATGGCTACACCTTC; CDR3aa: CASSLGDRGYGYTF
j_gene: TRBJ2-5; v_gene: TRBV7-9; abundance: NA; d_gene: TRBD2; CDR3nt: TGTGCCAGCAGCCCTACAGCGGGGTCGGACCAAGAGACCCAGTACTTC; CDR3aa: CASSPTAGSDQETQYF
j_gene: TRBJ1-5; v_gene: TRBV4-3; abundance: NA; d_gene: TRBD1; CDR3nt: TGCGCCAGCAGCCAAGGGACAGGGAATCAGCCCCAGCATTTT; CDR3aa: CASSQGTGNQPQHF
j_gene: TRBJ2-3; v_gene: TRBV7-9; abundance: NA; d_gene: TRBD1; CDR3nt: TGTGCCAGCAGCCCGCGCCGGACAGGGGGCGCAACAGATACGCAGTATTTT; CDR3aa: CASSPRRTGGATDTQYF
j_gene: TRBJ2-1; v_gene: TRBV6-6; abundance: NA; d_gene: NA; CDR3nt: TGTGCCAGCAAGGACACCGTGGGAGAGCAGTTCTTC; CDR3aa: CASKDTVGEQFF
j_gene: TRBJ2-3; v_gene: TRBV5-1; abundance: NA; d_gene: NA; CDR3nt: TGCGCCAGCAGCTGGAGGTCGGCAGCAGGAACAGATACGCAGTATTTT; CDR3aa: CASSWRSAAGTDTQYF
j_gene: TRBJ1-3; v_gene: TRBV4-2; abundance: NA; d_gene: NA; CDR3nt: TGTGCCAGCAGCCAAATTTTGGGCAGTAGCTCTGGAAACACCATATATTTT; CDR3aa: CASSQILGSSSGNTIYF
j_gene: TRBJ2-2; v_gene: TRBV6-6; abundance: NA; d_gene: NA; CDR3nt: TGTGCCAGCAGCCCCGGCCGGGGTAACACCGGGGAGCTGTTTTTT; CDR3aa: CASSPGRGNTGELFF
j_gene: TRBJ1-5; v_gene: TRBV19; abundance: NA; d_gene: NA; CDR3nt: TGTGCCAGTACTCGCCGAGGGGCGGGGCAGCCCCAGCATTTT; CDR3aa: CASTRRGAGQPQHF
j_gene: TRBJ1-5; v_gene: TRBV28; abundance: NA; d_gene: NA; CDR3nt: TGTGCCAGCAGTTTCTCGGGCAGAGGGCGGGTAAATCAGCCCCAGCATTTT; CDR3aa: CASSFSGRGRVNQPQHF
j_gene: TRBJ1-5; v_gene: TRBV7-2; abundance: NA; d_gene: TRBD1; CDR3nt: TGTGCCAGCAGCCAAGGGACAGGGAGGCAGCCCCAGCATTTT; CDR3aa: CASSQGTGRQPQHF
j_gene: TRBJ1-2; v_gene: TRBV19; abundance: NA; d_gene: TRBD1; CDR3nt: TGTGCCAGTAGTATCCGGGACAGGGACCACTATGGCTACACCTTC; CDR3aa: CASSIRDRDHYGYTF
j_gene: TRBJ2-3; v_gene: TRBV28; abundance: NA; d_gene: TRBD2; CDR3nt: TGTGCCAGGACCACTAGCGGGGTAAGAAGCACAGATACGCAGTATTTT; CDR3aa: CARTTSGVRSTDTQYF
j_gene: TRBJ2-4; v_gene: TRBV5-1; abundance: NA; d_gene: NA; CDR3nt: TGCGCCAGCAGCGACGGACAGTTACTAGCCAAAAACATTCAGTACTTC; CDR3aa: CASSDGQLLAKNIQYF
j_gene: TRBJ2-5; v_gene: TRBV5-1; abundance: NA; d_gene: NA; CDR3nt: TGCGCCAGCAGCTTGGTAGGGGGGGAAGAGACCCAGTACTTC; CDR3aa: CASSLVGGEETQYF
j_gene: TRBJ1-2; v_gene: TRBV10-3; abundance: NA; d_gene: TRBD1; CDR3nt: TGTGCCATCAGTGAGCCCACAGGGGGCACCTATGGCTACACCTTC; CDR3aa: CAISEPTGGTYGYTF
j_gene: TRBJ2-1; v_gene: TRBV2; abundance: NA; d_gene: NA; CDR3nt: TGTGCCAGCAGTGAAGCGGTCCAGCGCTTCAATGAGCAGTTCTTC; CDR3aa: CASSEAVQRFNEQFF
j_gene: TRBJ1-6; v_gene: TRBV5-4; abundance: NA; d_gene: NA; CDR3nt: TGTGCCAGCAGCTTCCCGGGGTATTCACCCCTCCACTTT; CDR3aa: CASSFPGYSPLHF
j_gene: TRBJ2-7; v_gene: TRBV25-1; abundance: NA; d_gene: TRBD2; CDR3nt: TGTGCCAGCAGACTGACTAGCGGGGCCTACGAGCAGTACTTC; CDR3aa: CASRLTSGAYEQYF
j_gene: TRBJ1-2; v_gene: TRBV7-9; abundance: NA; d_gene: NA; CDR3nt: TGTGCCAGCAGCTTACAGGGGAACTATGGCTACACCTTC; CDR3aa: CASSLQGNYGYTF
j_gene: TRBJ2-2; v_gene: TRBV5-6; abundance: NA; d_gene: NA; CDR3nt: TGTGCCAGCAGCTTGGTGGGACAGAACACCGGGGAGCTGTTTTTT; CDR3aa: CASSLVGQNTGELFF
j_gene: TRBJ2-7; v_gene: TRBV19; abundance: NA; d_gene: NA; CDR3nt: TGTGCCAGTACCCCAGGGTCCCAGGGCTACGAGCAGTACTTC; CDR3aa: CASTPGSQGYEQYF
j_gene: TRBJ2-5; v_gene: TRBV5-1; abundance: NA; d_gene: NA; CDR3nt: TGCGCCAGCAGGGAGGGTGAAACCGTTGGGACCCAGTACTTC; CDR3aa: CASREGETVGTQYF
j_gene: TRBJ2-5; v_gene: TRBV27; abundance: NA; d_gene: NA; CDR3nt: TGTGCCAGCAGGGGCGAAGGCAGGGGACAAGAGACCCAGTACTTC; CDR3aa: CASRGEGRGQETQYF
j_gene: TRBJ1-1; v_gene: TRBV27; abundance: NA; d_gene: TRBD1; CDR3nt: TGTGCCAGCAGTTCGGACAGGGGATCTCCTAAAAACACTGAAGCTTTCTTT; CDR3aa: CASSSDRGSPKNTEAFF
j_gene: TRBJ1-6; v_gene: TRBV28; abundance: NA; d_gene: NA; CDR3nt: TGTGCCAGCAGTCAACAGGGATCGCGGAATTCACCCCTCCACTTT; CDR3aa: CASSQQGSRNSPLHF
j_gene: TRBJ1-2; v_gene: TRBV19; abundance: NA; d_gene: NA; CDR3nt: TGTGCCAGTAGTATCTCTCTGACAGGAAACTATGGCTACACCTTC; CDR3aa: CASSISLTGNYGYTF
j_gene: TRBJ1-2; v_gene: TRBV11-2; abundance: NA; d_gene: NA; CDR3nt: TGTGCCAGCAGCCCCCCCGGCGGGGGGCGCGGAATTCCCCATGGCTACACCTTC; CDR3aa: CASSPPGGGRGIPHGYTF
j_gene: TRBJ1-1; v_gene: TRBV6-6; abundance: NA; d_gene: NA; CDR3nt: TGTGCCAGCAGTTCCCCCGGTTTTGGCACTGAAGCTTTCTTT; CDR3aa: CASSSPGFGTEAFF
j_gene: TRBJ2-1; v_gene: TRBV28; abundance: NA; d_gene: NA; CDR3nt: TGTGCCAGCAGTTTAGCCTTGGCCTTACGCAATGAGCAGTTCTTC; CDR3aa: CASSLALALRNEQFF
j_gene: TRBJ2-7; v_gene: TRBV15; abundance: NA; d_gene: NA; CDR3nt: TGTGCCACCAGCAGAGATTTCGGACAACCCTACGAGCAGTACTTC; CDR3aa: CATSRDFGQPYEQYF
j_gene: TRBJ2-1; v_gene: TRBV29-1; abundance: NA; d_gene: NA; CDR3nt: TGCAGCGTTGTTGCATCTCGGGATGAGCAGTTCTTC; CDR3aa: CSVVASRDEQFF
j_gene: TRBJ1-5; v_gene: TRBV4-3; abundance: NA; d_gene: NA; CDR3nt: TGCGCCAGCAGCCAAGCGGTCGGGATTAGCAATCAGCCCCAGCATTTT; CDR3aa: CASSQAVGISNQPQHF
j_gene: TRBJ1-2; v_gene: TRBV6-1; abundance: NA; d_gene: NA; CDR3nt: TGTGCCAGCAGTGAAGAGCTACTAGCTAACGGCTACACCTTC; CDR3aa: CASSEELLANGYTF
j_gene: TRBJ2-1; v_gene: TRBV10-3; abundance: NA; d_gene: TRBD2; CDR3nt: TGTGCCATCAGGCTGAGCGGGAACGAGCAGTTCTTC; CDR3aa: CAIRLSGNEQFF
j_gene: TRBJ2-2; v_gene: TRBV5-4; abundance: NA; d_gene: TRBD2; CDR3nt: TGTGCCAGCAGCCCCGAACCGGGACTAGCTATCCTCCCCACCGGGGAGCTGTTTTTT; CDR3aa: CASSPEPGLAILPTGELFF
j_gene: TRBJ1-1; v_gene: TRBV19; abundance: NA; d_gene: NA; CDR3nt: TGTGCCAGTAGTATAGGGGGCGGGGTGACTGAAGCTTTCTTT; CDR3aa: CASSIGGGVTEAFF
j_gene: TRBJ1-5; v_gene: TRBV6-1; abundance: NA; d_gene: NA; CDR3nt: TGTGCCAGCAGTGCCAGATTCCAGCATTTT; CDR3aa: CASSARFQHF
j_gene: TRBJ2-7; v_gene: TRBV27; abundance: NA; d_gene: NA; CDR3nt: TGTGCCAGCAGTATTCGGGCCAGGTGGAGGGAGCAGTACTTC; CDR3aa: CASSIRARWREQYF
j_gene: TRBJ2-2; v_gene: TRBV6-5; abundance: NA; d_gene: NA; CDR3nt: TGTGCCAGCAGTTACATCCCGGGGGAAGAAGGCGGGGAGCTGTTTTTT; CDR3aa: CASSYIPGEEGGELFF
j_gene: TRBJ1-1; v_gene: TRBV5-5; abundance: NA; d_gene: NA; CDR3nt: TGTGCCAGCAACGACCAAAGGCTTCGGGGTGACACTGAAGCTTTCTTT; CDR3aa: CASNDQRLRGDTEAFF